Listed below are T cell receptor beta chains from one sample, sequenced in a study of radiation and T cells in renal cell carcinoma. The data were produced by immunoSEQ multiplex PCR, yet TCRdb's version contains in-frame clones alone and is incomplete. This table has about 150,000 clones, about 88% appearing once. Source: blood, taken from a patient whose treatment included radiotherapy and nephrectomy. These receptors all stem from a woman in her 70s with renal cell carcinoma. The CDR3 runs from the conserved cysteine through the conserved F or W. A D gene is named only where the DNA matches it firmly. Expanded clones are given a class, and other clones once, few, many or no size at all.

clone size | J gene | V gene | D gene | CDR3 protein | CDR3 DNA
few | TRBJ1-1 | TRBV28 | NA | CASSLEGSRIEAFF | TGTGCCAGCAGTTTAGAGGGGAGTAGGATTGAAGCTTTCTTT
NA | TRBJ1-3 | TRBV6-1 | TRBD1 | CASRTGTGGNTIYF | TGTGCCAGCAGAACCGGGACAGGAGGAAACACCATATATTTT
once | TRBJ2-4 | TRBV6-4 | NA | CASSDLFGGIQYF | TGTGCCAGCAGTGACTTGTTTGGGGGGATACAGTACTTC
NA | TRBJ1-2 | TRBV5-1 | NA | CASSLRSRGGDGYTF | TGCGCCAGCAGCTTGAGGAGTAGGGGAGGTGATGGCTACACCTTC
NA | TRBJ2-3 | TRBV2 | TRBD2 | CASRDLPGLTTDTQYF | TGTGCCAGCAGAGATTTACCGGGACTAACCACAGATACGCAGTATTTT
NA | TRBJ2-5 | TRBV11-3 | NA | CASSLELGETQYF | TGTGCCAGCAGCTTAGAACTCGGGGAGACCCAGTACTTC
NA | TRBJ2-1 | TRBV7-3 | TRBD2 | CASTRGDDNEQFF | TGTGCCAGCACCCGGGGGGACGACAATGAGCAGTTCTTC
NA | TRBJ2-5 | TRBV9 | TRBD2 | CASSVGLAGGRETQYF | TGTGCCAGCAGCGTAGGACTAGCGGGGGGAAGAGAGACCCAGTACTTC
NA | TRBJ2-5 | TRBV13 | NA | CASSPLGETQYF | TGTGCCAGCAGCCCTCTTGGCGAGACCCAGTACTTC
NA | TRBJ1-3 | TRBV5-8 | NA | CASSPEGLSGNTIYF | TGTGCCAGCAGCCCGGAGGGTCTATCTGGAAACACCATATATTTT
NA | TRBJ1-1 | TRBV7-2 | NA | CASSLRLGSNTEAFF | TGTGCCAGCAGCTTACGCCTCGGGTCGAACACTGAAGCTTTCTTT
NA | TRBJ2-1 | TRBV2 | NA | CASRGSVSNEQFF | TGTGCCAGCAGGGGCTCGGTGAGCAATGAGCAGTTCTTC
NA | TRBJ2-7 | TRBV5-6 | NA | CASSLQGVDEQYF | TGTGCCAGCAGCTTACAGGGAGTTGACGAGCAGTACTTC
NA | TRBJ2-7 | TRBV19 | NA | CASSMGVGQTYEQYF | TGTGCCAGTAGTATGGGCGTAGGACAGACCTACGAGCAGTACTTC
once | TRBJ1-5 | TRBV19 | NA | CASSKLGNGAQPQHF | TGTGCCAGTAGTAAACTAGGGAACGGGGCTCAGCCCCAGCATTTT
few | TRBJ1-2 | TRBV6-6 | TRBD1 | CASSGGTAYGYTF | TGTGCCAGCAGTGGAGGGACAGCCTATGGCTACACCTTC
NA | TRBJ2-6 | TRBV6-5 | NA | CASSLGRTGANVLTF | TGTGCCAGCAGTTTAGGGAGAACTGGGGCCAACGTCCTGACTTTC
NA | TRBJ2-3 | TRBV5-5 | NA | CASSLEGWSTDTQYF | TGTGCCAGCAGCTTGGAGGGGTGGAGCACAGATACGCAGTATTTT
NA | TRBJ2-7 | TRBV5-1 | TRBD1 | CASSLEGGMDEQYF | TGCGCCAGCAGCTTGGAAGGGGGCATGGACGAGCAGTACTTC
NA | TRBJ2-2 | TRBV27 | NA | CASSLTGFTNTGELFF | TGTGCCAGCAGTTTAACCGGATTCACGAACACCGGGGAGCTGTTTTTT
NA | TRBJ1-1 | TRBV15 | NA | CATSSRGNTEAFF | TGTGCCACCAGCAGCCGGGGGAACACTGAAGCTTTCTTT
NA | TRBJ1-6 | TRBV28 | TRBD1 | CASSGTGEYSPLHF | TGTGCCAGCAGCGGGACAGGGGAATATTCACCCCTCCACTTT
NA | TRBJ2-1 | TRBV7-2 | TRBD1 | CASSYTGVNEQFF | TGTGCCAGCAGCTACACAGGGGTTAATGAGCAGTTCTTC
NA | TRBJ1-5 | TRBV30 | TRBD1 | CAWSLGAGTGDNQPQHF | TGTGCCTGGAGTTTGGGGGCCGGGACAGGGGACAATCAGCCCCAGCATTTT
NA | TRBJ1-2 | TRBV30 | NA | CAWTPGQVGYGYTF | TGTGCCTGGACTCCCGGGCAGGTGGGCTATGGCTACACCTTC
NA | TRBJ2-3 | TRBV13 | NA | CASSLAGPLTQYF | TGTGCCAGCAGCTTAGCGGGCCCCCTTACGCAGTATTTT
NA | TRBJ2-6 | TRBV7-9 | NA | CASSSDRLLSTNVLTF | TGTGCCAGCAGCTCCGACAGGCTCCTCTCGACCAACGTCCTGACTTTC
NA | TRBJ2-1 | TRBV9 | NA | CASSGQAGFYNEQFF | TGTGCCAGCAGCGGCCAAGCAGGGTTCTACAATGAGCAGTTCTTC
NA | TRBJ2-1 | TRBV5-4 | NA | CASTLGGGVSYNEQFF | TGTGCCAGCACTCTGGGAGGGGGGGTATCCTACAATGAGCAGTTCTTC
NA | TRBJ2-5 | TRBV7-2 | TRBD2 | CASSARGVGETQYF | TGTGCCAGCAGTGCTCGGGGGGTCGGGGAGACCCAGTACTTC
NA | TRBJ1-2 | TRBV19 | TRBD1 | CASSRGQGNYGYTF | TGTGCCAGTAGTAGAGGACAGGGAAACTATGGCTACACCTTC
NA | TRBJ1-2 | TRBV25-1 | NA | CASSASRGTAHGYTF | TGTGCCAGCAGTGCCAGTAGGGGGACCGCTCATGGCTACACCTTC
NA | TRBJ1-2 | TRBV30 | NA | CAWSPLRGYGYTF | TGTGCCTGGAGTCCTCTGAGGGGGTATGGCTACACCTTC
NA | TRBJ2-1 | TRBV5-1 | TRBD1 | CASSMTGVEGLGQFF | TGCGCCAGCAGCATGACAGGGGTGGAGGGACTGGGGCAGTTCTTC
NA | TRBJ2-5 | TRBV6-1 | NA | CASRSRLQETQYF | TGTGCCAGCAGGAGCAGACTCCAAGAGACCCAGTACTTC
NA | TRBJ1-6 | TRBV6-5 | TRBD1 | CASSYLDRGVSPLHF | TGTGCCAGCAGTTACCTGGACAGGGGTGTTTCACCCCTCCACTTT
NA | TRBJ1-2 | TRBV30 | TRBD1 | CAWSAGTEYGYTF | TGTGCCTGGAGCGCCGGGACAGAATATGGCTACACCTTC
once | TRBJ1-5 | TRBV6-1 | TRBD1 | CASSVWGQGVRQPQHF | TGTGCCAGCAGTGTTTGGGGACAGGGGGTTAGACAGCCCCAGCATTTT
NA | TRBJ1-2 | TRBV19 | TRBD1 | CASGHRGGGGGYTF | TGTGCCAGTGGCCACAGGGGCGGAGGAGGTGGCTACACCTTC
NA | TRBJ2-7 | TRBV18 | NA | CASSQGGHYEQYF | TGTGCCAGCTCACAAGGCGGGCACTACGAGCAGTACTTC